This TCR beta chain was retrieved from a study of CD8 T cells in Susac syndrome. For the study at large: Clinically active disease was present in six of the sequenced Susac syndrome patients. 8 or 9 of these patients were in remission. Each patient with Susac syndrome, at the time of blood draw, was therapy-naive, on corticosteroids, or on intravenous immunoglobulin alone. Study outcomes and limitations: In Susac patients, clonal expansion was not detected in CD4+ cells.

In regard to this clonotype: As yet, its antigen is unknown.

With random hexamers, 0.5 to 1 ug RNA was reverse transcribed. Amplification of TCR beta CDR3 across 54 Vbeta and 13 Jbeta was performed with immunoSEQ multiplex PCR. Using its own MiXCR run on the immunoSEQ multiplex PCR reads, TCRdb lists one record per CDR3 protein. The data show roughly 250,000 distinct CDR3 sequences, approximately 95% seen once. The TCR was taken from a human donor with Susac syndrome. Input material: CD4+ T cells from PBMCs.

The CDR3 here is CSAAPGGRGDTQYF. CDR3 in DNA: TGCAGTGCTGCTCCGGGGGGCCGGGGGGATACGCAGTATTTT. The rearrangement uses TRBV20-1 and TRBJ2-3; tentatively, D is TRBD2 (7 bases). This CDR3 comprises 14 residues. V dropped 5 bases and J dropped 6 bases, with 18 bases sitting between them. Per germline, CDR1 DFQATT and CDR2 SNEGSKA (reference sequence).